This entry lists 10 T cell receptor beta chains sequenced from one sample in a study of blood T cells in healthy people across ages (dated by TCRdb to the mid-2010s). Library construction relied on 5' RACE. Sequencing relied on an Illumina HiSeq 2500. The second PCR ran for about 7 to 11 cycles and used a J-beta primer mix along with a sample-barcoded 5' primer. The public sequencing data were trimmed at Q25 with fastp and processed into clonotypes with MiXCR by TCRdb, which kept only in-frame beta chains. Identical CDR3 protein sequences are pooled into one entry, listed with their most common genes and DNA. The sample contains 1.5 million to 2 million distinct CDR3 sequences, 30% to 35% of them found a single time. The biggest ten clones account for around 11% of the sample. Sequencing was performed on blood. The receptors originated from a woman in her 30s in good health.

The chain is built from TRBV19 and TRBJ2-7; TRBD1 is a possible D gene (6 bases). Matching the DNA end better, TRBJ2-5 makes the J call doubtful. This CDR3 comprises 15 residues. CDR1 and CDR2 (germline): LNHDA, SQIVND (reference sequence). CDR3 sequence: CASSIDTGSKETQYF. CDR3 sequence (DNA): TGTGCCAGTAGTATCGATACAGGGAGCAAAGAGACCCAGTACTTC.

Only a few counts were recorded for this clonotype. The V gene is TRBV20-1, the J gene TRBJ2-3, with 9 nucleotides matching TRBD2. J lost 2 bases, V lost 6 bases, and 9 bases had no gene match. CDR3 length: 15 residues. CDR1 DFQATT and CDR2 SNEGSKA come from the germline V gene (reference sequence). The chain's CDR3 is CSADWTSDLTDTQYF. The CDR3 region has the DNA TGCAGTGCGGACTGGACTAGCGATCTCACAGATACGCAGTATTTT.

The chain employs TRBV20-1 and TRBJ2-1; TRBD2 aligns across 13 bases. This CDR3 contains 15 residues. CDR1 DFQATT and CDR2 SNEGSKA come from the germline V gene (reference sequence). V shed 3 bases and J 8 bases; nucleotides not matched to a gene: 7. CDR3 in DNA: TGCAGTGCTAGCCCACTAGCGGGAGGGGGGCATGAGCAGTTCTTC. This sequence encodes CSASPLAGGGHEQFF.

A few counts support this clonotype. The rearrangement joins TRBV28 to TRBJ2-1; D may be TRBD2 (5 bases). In germline, CDR1 is MDHEN, CDR2 SYDVKM. The CDR3 contains 17 residues. The germline V and J ends were trimmed by 6 bases and 0 bases, with 18 bases remaining between them. The CDR3 nucleotides read TGTGCCAGCAGCCGAAACGTAGCGCGGAGCTCCTACAATGAGCAGTTCTTC. Its protein is CASSRNVARSSYNEQFF. The full variable domain, in which reference TRBV28 and TRBJ2-1 provide the parts outside the CDR3, is DVKVTQSSRYLVKRTGEKVFLECVQDMDHENMFWYRQDPGLGLRLIYFSYDVKMKEKGDIPEGYSVSREKKERFSLILESASTNQTSMYLCASSRNVARSSYNEQFFGPGTRLTVL.

The chain recombines TRBV20-1 with TRBJ2-1, with a weak D call TRBD1 (6 bases). The CDR3 is 16 amino acids. The V and J ends lost 5 bases and 2 bases respectively, with 19 bases between them. CDR1 and CDR2 from the germline V gene are DFQATT and SNEGSKA (reference sequence). CDR3 loop: CSAPGHGQFPYNEQFF. The CDR3 DNA reads TGCAGTGCTCCCGGACATGGACAGTTCCCCTACAATGAGCAGTTCTTC.

The chain has TRBV2 and TRBJ2-1, with a tentative D call TRBD2 (6 bases). Trimming took 10 bases from V and 6 from J, leaving 19 bases between them. The CDR3 covers 14 residues. The germline CDR1 and CDR2 sequences are SNHLY and FYNNEI. DNA for the CDR3: TGTGCCACCGGGGAGGCAACACACACCAATGAGCAGTTCTTC. It encodes CATGEATHTNEQFF.

The V call is TRBV20-1, the J call TRBJ1-5, with 11 bases aligning to TRBD1. This CDR3 comprises 18 residues. The J segment lost 0 bases and the V segment lost 2 bases, leaving 9 bases of the junction unmatched. In germline, CDR1 is DFQATT, CDR2 SNEGSKA (reference sequence). CDR3 region: CSARLTGTGGFSNQPQHF. The CDR3 region has the DNA TGCAGTGCTAGATTAACCGGGACAGGGGGATTTAGCAATCAGCCCCAGCATTTT.

This clonotype was recorded a few times. The V and J genes are TRBV10-3 and TRBJ2-7, with D maybe TRBD1 (6 bases). From germline, CDR1 is ENHRY and CDR2 SYGVKD. V lost 4 bases and J lost 1, with 14 bases in between. The CDR3 is 15 residues long. The CDR3 coding sequence is TGTGCCATCAGTGTTGTAGGACAGTTATCCTACGAGCAGTACTTC. Translated, it gives CAISVVGQLSYEQYF.

This clonotype was recorded a few times. The chain links TRBV20-1 to TRBJ2-2, with D possibly called TRBD1 or TRBD2 (6 bases each). This CDR3 is built from 13 residues. Germline CDR1 is DFQATT and CDR2 is SNEGSKA (reference sequence). Between the trimmed V and J ends, which lost 2 bases and 9 bases, there was a span of 13 bases. The DNA of the CDR3 is TGCAGTGCTAGATATCAGGGGAGGAGGGAGCTGTTTTTT. Residues: CSARYQGRRELFF.

This clonotype has just a few counts. The rearrangement joins TRBV18 to TRBJ2-7; D might be TRBD1 (6 bases). The CDR3 extends over 14 amino acids. Per germline, CDR1 KGHSH and CDR2 LQKENI. The V end lost 3 bases, the J end lost 3 bases, and 12 bases lay between the germline ends. CDR3 DNA: TGTGCCAGCTCACCGGACAGAACCAACTACGAGCAGTACTTC. Translating gives CASSPDRTNYEQYF.